The entry that follows covers one TCR beta chain sequence. This sample stems from a study of blood T cell repertoires in COVID-19. The data were produced by immunoSEQ multiplex PCR, yet TCRdb's version contains in-frame clones alone and is incomplete. The sample carries 200,000 to 300,000 clones, roughly 89% recorded once. The receptor was isolated from a woman aged 25 to 39 with acute COVID-19. Source material: PBMCs or T cells enriched from blood (not recorded which).

The CDR3 sequence: CASSPGTQGELFF. The CDR3 nucleotides are TGCGCCAGCAGCCCTGGCACCCAGGGGGAGCTGTTTTTT. The chain couples TRBV5-1 to TRBJ2-2; D uncertain. V shed 4 bases and J shed 8 bases, with 12 bases lying between them. CDR1 is SGHRS, CDR2 YFSETQ, per germline. The CDR3 covers 13 residues.